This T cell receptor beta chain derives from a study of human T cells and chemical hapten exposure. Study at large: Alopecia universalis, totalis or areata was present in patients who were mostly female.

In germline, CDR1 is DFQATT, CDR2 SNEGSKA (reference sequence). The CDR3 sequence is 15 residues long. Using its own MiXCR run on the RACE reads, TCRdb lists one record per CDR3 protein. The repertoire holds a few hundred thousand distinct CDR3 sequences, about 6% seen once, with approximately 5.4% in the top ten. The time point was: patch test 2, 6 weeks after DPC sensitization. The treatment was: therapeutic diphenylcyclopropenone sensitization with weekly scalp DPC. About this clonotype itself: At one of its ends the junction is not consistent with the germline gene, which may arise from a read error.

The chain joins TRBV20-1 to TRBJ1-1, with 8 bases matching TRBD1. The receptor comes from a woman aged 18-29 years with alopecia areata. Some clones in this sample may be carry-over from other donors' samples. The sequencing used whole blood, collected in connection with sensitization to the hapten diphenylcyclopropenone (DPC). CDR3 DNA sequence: TGCAGTGCTGGAGACAGGGGAGCCGATGACACTGAAGCTTTCTTT. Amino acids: CSAGDRGADDTEAFF.